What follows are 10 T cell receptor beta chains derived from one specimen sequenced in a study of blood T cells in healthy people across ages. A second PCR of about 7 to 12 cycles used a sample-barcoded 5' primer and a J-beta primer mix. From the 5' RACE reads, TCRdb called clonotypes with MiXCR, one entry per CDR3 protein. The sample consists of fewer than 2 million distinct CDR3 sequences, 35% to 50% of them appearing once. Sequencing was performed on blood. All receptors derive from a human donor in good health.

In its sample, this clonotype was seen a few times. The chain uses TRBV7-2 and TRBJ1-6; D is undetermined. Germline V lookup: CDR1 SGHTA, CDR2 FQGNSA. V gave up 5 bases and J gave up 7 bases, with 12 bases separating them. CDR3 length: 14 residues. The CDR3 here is CASSDRVPNSPLHF. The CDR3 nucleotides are TGTGCCAGCAGCGACCGGGTTCCCAATTCACCCCTCCACTTT. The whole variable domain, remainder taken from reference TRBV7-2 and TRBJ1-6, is GAGVSQSPSNKVTEKGKDVELRCDPISGHTALYWYRQSLGQGLEFLIYFQGNSAPDKSGLPSDRFSAERTGGSVSTLTIQRTQQEDSAVYLCASSDRVPNSPLHFGNGTRLTVT.

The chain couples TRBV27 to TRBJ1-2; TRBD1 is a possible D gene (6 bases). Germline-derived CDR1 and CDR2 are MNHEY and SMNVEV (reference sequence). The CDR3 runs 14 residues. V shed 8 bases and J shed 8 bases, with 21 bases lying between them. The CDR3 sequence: CASCKRGGGIGYTF. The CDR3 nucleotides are TGTGCCAGCTGCAAGAGAGGGGGGGGAATCGGCTACACCTTC.

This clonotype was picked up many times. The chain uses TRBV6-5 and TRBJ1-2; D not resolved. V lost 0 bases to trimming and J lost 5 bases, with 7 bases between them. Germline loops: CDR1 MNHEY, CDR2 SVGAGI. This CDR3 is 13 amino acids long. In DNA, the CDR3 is TGTGCCAGCAGTTACTCAGTGTCTTATGGCTACACCTTC. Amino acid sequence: CASSYSVSYGYTF.

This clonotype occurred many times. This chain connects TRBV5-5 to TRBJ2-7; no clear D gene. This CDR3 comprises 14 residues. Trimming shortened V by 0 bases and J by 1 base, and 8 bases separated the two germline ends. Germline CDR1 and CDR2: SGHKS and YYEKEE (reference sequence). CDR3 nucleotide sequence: TGTGCCAGCAGCTTGGGTTTGGATTCCTACGAGCAGTACTTC. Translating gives CASSLGLDSYEQYF.

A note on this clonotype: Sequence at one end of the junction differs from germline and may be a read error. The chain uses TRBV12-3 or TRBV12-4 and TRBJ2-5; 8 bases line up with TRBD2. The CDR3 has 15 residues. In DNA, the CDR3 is TGTGCCAGCAGTTTATCGGGGGGGCTACAAGAGACCCGGTACTTC. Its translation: CASSLSGGLQETRYF.

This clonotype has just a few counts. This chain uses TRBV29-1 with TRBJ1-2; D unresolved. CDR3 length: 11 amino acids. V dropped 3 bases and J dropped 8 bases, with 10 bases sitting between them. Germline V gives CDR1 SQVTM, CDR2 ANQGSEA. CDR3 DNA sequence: TGCAGCGTTGAGGAGTCGAGGGGCTACACCTTC. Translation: CSVEESRGYTF.

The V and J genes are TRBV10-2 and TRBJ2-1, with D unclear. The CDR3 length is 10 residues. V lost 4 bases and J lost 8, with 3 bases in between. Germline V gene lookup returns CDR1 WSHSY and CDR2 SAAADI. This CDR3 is CASSGHEQFF. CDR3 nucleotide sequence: TGCGCCAGCAGTGGACATGAGCAGTTCTTC.

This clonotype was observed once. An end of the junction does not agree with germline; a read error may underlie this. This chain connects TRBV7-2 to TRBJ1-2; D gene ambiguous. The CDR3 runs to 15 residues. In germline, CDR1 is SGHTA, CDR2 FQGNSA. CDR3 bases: TGTGCCGGCAGCTTAGGCTGGTACGGGAACTATGGCTACACCTTC. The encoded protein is CAGSLGWYGNYGYTF.

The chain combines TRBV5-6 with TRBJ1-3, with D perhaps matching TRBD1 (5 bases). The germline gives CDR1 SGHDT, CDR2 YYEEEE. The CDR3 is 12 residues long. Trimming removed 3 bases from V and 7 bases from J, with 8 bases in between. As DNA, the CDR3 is TGTGCCAGCAGCTGGTGGGGGAACACCATATATTTT. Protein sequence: CASSWWGNTIYF. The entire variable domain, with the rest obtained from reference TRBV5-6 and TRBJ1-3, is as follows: DAGVTQSPTHLIKTRGQQVTLRCSPKSGHDTVSWYQQALGQGPQFIFQYYEEEERQRGNFPDRFSGHQFPNYSSELNVNALLLGDSALYLCASSWWGNTIYFGEGSWLTVV.

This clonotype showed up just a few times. The CDR3 nucleotides are TGCAGTGCTAGTAGGCAGGGGGCGAGGTTTACCTACAATGAGCAGTTCTTC. Its translation: CSASRQGARFTYNEQFF. The chain carries TRBV20-1 and TRBJ2-1; TRBD1 matches 8 bases. Germline CDR1 reads DFQATT; CDR2 reads SNEGSKA (reference sequence). The CDR3 totals 17 residues. V was pared by 3 bases and J by 2 bases, with 12 bases of the junction left unmatched.